The 15 T cell receptor beta chains below all came from one sample that was sequenced in a study of blood T cell repertoires in COVID-19. Sequenced by immunoSEQ multiplex PCR; TCRdb stores in-frame clones only, minus some. The sample lists hundreds of thousands of clones; 90% were seen once. Sequencing input: PBMCs or T cells enriched from blood (not recorded which). These receptors were taken from a man between 60 and 75 years old who had recovered from COVID-19.

The chain links TRBV27 to TRBJ1-6; possible D gene TRBD1, 6 bases. V was clipped by 4 bases and J by 4 bases, with 14 bases between them. The CDR3 length is 16 residues. Per the germline V gene, CDR1 is MNHEY and CDR2 is SMNVEV (reference sequence). The CDR3 loop reads CASSSMGDIYNSPLHF. The CDR3 DNA reads as TGTGCCAGCAGTTCCATGGGGGACATTTATAATTCACCCCTCCACTTT.

The chain couples TRBV6-2 or TRBV6-3 to TRBJ1-5; D gene unclear. CDR1 is MNHEY and CDR2 is SVGEGT in the germline V gene. The CDR3 sequence is 14 residues long. V lost 0 bases to trimming and J lost 7 bases, with 10 bases between them. The CDR3 nucleotides read TGTGCCAGCAGTTACTCGCTCATTAGCCAGCCCCAGCATTTT. Its protein product is CASSYSLISQPQHF.

This chain uses TRBV11-2 with TRBJ2-1; 10 positions match TRBD1. The CDR3 covers 15 residues. Losses at the gene ends were 4 bases for V and 8 bases for J; bases not matched to a gene: 8. CDR1 is SGHAT and CDR2 is FQNNGV in the germline V gene. CDR3 in DNA: TGTGCCAGCAGCTCCCGGGACAGGGGTTCTCATGAGCAGTTCTTC. Its protein is CASSSRDRGSHEQFF.

CDR3 amino acids: CASSLRGAPSYEQYF. The CDR3, as DNA: TGTGCCAGCAGCTTACGGGGGGCTCCCTCCTACGAGCAGTACTTC. The genes are TRBV7-3 and TRBJ2-7; D may be TRBD2 (7 bases). This CDR3 comprises 15 residues. The ends were cut back, 2 bases at V and 0 bases at J, with 11 bases in the middle. Germline assignment: CDR1 SGHTA and CDR2 FQGTGA.

CDR3 coding DNA: TGTGCCAGCAGTTTATCGGGGGGGACAGGGGGCGGCTACACCTTC. Encoded protein: CASSLSGGTGGGYTF. The chain links TRBV27 to TRBJ1-2, with 12 nucleotides matching TRBD1. Trimming took 0 bases from V and 8 from J; bases not matched to a gene: 4. CDR3 length equals 15 residues. CDR1 is MNHEY and CDR2 is SMNVEV in the germline V gene (reference sequence).

The chain recombines TRBV7-5 with TRBJ1-2; the D call TRBD1 from the table was never checked on the DNA. TRBV7-5 is labeled a pseudogene. The CDR3 contains 11 residues. The CDR3 here is CARSFIYGYTF. The CDR3 DNA reads as TGTGCCAGAAGCTTCATCTATGGCTACACCTTC.

The J gene is TRBJ2-7, the V gene TRBV7-8; TRBD1 is a possible D gene (7 bases). Germline assignment: CDR1 SGHVS and CDR2 FQNEAQ. The CDR3 loop spans 15 amino acids. The germline V and J ends were trimmed by 5 bases and 2 bases, with 16 bases remaining between them. The CDR3 sequence: CASSTQGGGTYEQYF. In DNA, the CDR3 is TGTGCCAGCAGCACCCAAGGAGGGGGCACCTACGAGCAGTACTTC.

The genes are TRBV7-9 and TRBJ2-3; 11 nucleotides align to TRBD2. The CDR3 is made up of 14 amino acids. The germline CDR1 and CDR2 sequences are SEHNR and FQNEAQ (reference sequence). The V gene end was trimmed by 7 bases and the J gene end by 2 bases; junction bases not matched to a gene: 2. CDR3 sequence (DNA): TGTGCCAGCACGACTAGCGGGACCACAGATACGCAGTATTTT. As protein: CASTTSGTTDTQYF.

The CDR3 loop reads CASSDQGAYQPQHF. In DNA, the CDR3 is TGTGCCAGCAGTGACCAGGGGGCCTATCAGCCCCAGCATTTT. The rearrangement joins TRBV2 to TRBJ1-5, with 8 nucleotides matching TRBD1. Trimming cost V 3 bases and J 5 bases; bases outside gene matches: 3. The germline V gene encodes CDR1 SNHLY and CDR2 FYNNEI. The CDR3 covers 14 residues.

The J gene is TRBJ2-7, the V gene TRBV11-2; 11 bases map to TRBD1. Trimming took 4 bases from V and 5 from J; bases not matched to a gene: 1. The CDR3 is 13 residues long. Germline V gene data show CDR1 as SGHAT and CDR2 as FQNNGV. The CDR3 sequence is CASSWGQGDEQYF. As DNA, the CDR3 is TGTGCCAGCAGCTGGGGACAGGGGGACGAGCAGTACTTC.

The rearrangement joins TRBV28 to TRBJ1-1, with unresolved D. Deletions cut 7 bases from V and 2 bases from J, with 11 bases between. The CDR3 contains 13 residues. CDR1 and CDR2 (germline): MDHEN, SYDVKM. CDR3 loop: CASTVASNTEAFF. CDR3 in DNA: TGTGCCAGCACCGTGGCCAGTAACACTGAAGCTTTCTTT.

This clone is a singleton in its sample. V is TRBV30 and J is TRBJ1-2, with D perhaps matching TRBD1 (5 bases). Trimming took 2 bases from V and 9 from J, leaving 13 bases between them. CDR3 length: 12 amino acids. Germline V gives CDR1 GTSNPN, CDR2 SVGIG (reference sequence). CDR3 in amino acids: CAWSPAGERYTF. The CDR3 DNA sequence: TGTGCCTGGAGTCCCGCGGGGGAGCGCTACACCTTC.

The chain is built from TRBV15 and TRBJ1-2; 7 bases agree with TRBD1. CDR1 is LNHNV, CDR2 YYDKDF, per germline (reference sequence). Trimming removed 0 bases from V and 8 bases from J; junction bases left unmatched: 9. The length of the CDR3 is 15 residues. CDR3 region: CATSRDRKGAQGYTF. The CDR3 bases are TGTGCCACCAGCAGAGATCGTAAGGGGGCGCAGGGCTACACCTTC.

J is TRBJ1-1 and V is TRBV29-1, with D unresolved. V lost 4 bases and J lost 3, with 12 bases in between. Germline V gene sequence: CDR1 SQVTM, CDR2 ANQGSEA. The CDR3 runs 13 residues. CDR3 residues: CSVVYRSDTEAFF. The DNA of the CDR3 is TGCAGCGTTGTGTATCGATCGGACACTGAAGCTTTCTTT. Filled out from reference TRBV29-1 and TRBJ1-1, the complete variable domain reads SAVISQKPSRDICQRGTSLTIQCQVDSQVTMMFWYRQQPGQSLTLIATANQGSEATYESGFVIDKFPISRPNLTFSTLTVSNMSPEDSSIYLCSVVYRSDTEAFFGQGTRLTVV.

The rearrangement joins TRBV7-9 to TRBJ2-1; D unclear. Germline CDR1 and CDR2: SEHNR and FQNEAQ (reference sequence). The CDR3 spans 14 residues. Between the trimmed V and J ends, which lost 2 bases and 9 bases, there was a span of 14 bases. CDR3 protein: CASSLLASRGEQFF. The CDR3 DNA reads TGTGCCAGCAGCTTACTGGCTAGTCGCGGTGAGCAGTTCTTC.